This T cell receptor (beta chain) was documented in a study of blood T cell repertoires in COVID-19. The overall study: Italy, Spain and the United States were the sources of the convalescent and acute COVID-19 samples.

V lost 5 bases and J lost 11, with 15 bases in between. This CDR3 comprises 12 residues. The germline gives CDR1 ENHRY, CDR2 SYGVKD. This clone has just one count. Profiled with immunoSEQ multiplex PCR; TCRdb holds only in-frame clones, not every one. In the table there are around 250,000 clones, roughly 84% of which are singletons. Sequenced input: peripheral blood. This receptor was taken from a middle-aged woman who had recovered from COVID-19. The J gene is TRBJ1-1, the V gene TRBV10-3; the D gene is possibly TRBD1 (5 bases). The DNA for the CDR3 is TGTGCCATCAGTTCAAACACGGGGGAGGCTTTCTTT. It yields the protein CAISSNTGEAFF.